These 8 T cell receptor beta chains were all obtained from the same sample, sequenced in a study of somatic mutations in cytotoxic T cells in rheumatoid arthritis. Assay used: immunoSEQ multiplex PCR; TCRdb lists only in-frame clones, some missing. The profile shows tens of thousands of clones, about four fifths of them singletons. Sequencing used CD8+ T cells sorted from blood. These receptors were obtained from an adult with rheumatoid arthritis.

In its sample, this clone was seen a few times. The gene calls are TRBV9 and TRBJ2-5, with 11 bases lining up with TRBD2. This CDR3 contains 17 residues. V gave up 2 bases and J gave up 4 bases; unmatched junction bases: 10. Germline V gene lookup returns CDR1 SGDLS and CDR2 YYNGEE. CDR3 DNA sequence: TGTGCCAGCAGCGTTTCTAATAGCGGGGGGGCCCTAGAGACCCAGTACTTC. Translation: CASSVSNSGGALETQYF.

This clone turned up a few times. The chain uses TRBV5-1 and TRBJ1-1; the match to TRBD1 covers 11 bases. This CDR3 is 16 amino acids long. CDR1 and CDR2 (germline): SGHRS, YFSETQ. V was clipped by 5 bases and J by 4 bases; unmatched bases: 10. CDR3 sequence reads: CASRTGTGGEGTEAFF. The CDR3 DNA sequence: TGCGCCAGCAGGACCGGGACAGGGGGAGAGGGCACTGAAGCTTTCTTT.

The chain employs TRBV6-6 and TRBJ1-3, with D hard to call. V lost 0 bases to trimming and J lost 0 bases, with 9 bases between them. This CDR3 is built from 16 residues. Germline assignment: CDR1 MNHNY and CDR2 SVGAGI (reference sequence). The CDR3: CASSYSISLSGNTIYF. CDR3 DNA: TGTGCCAGCAGTTACTCGATAAGCCTCTCTGGAAACACCATATATTTT.

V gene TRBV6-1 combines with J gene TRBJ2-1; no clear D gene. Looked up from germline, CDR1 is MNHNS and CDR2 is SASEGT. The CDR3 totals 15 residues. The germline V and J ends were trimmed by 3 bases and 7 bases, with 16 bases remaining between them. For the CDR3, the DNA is TGTGCCAGCAGTGAGTGGGCCTCGGAGTGGAATGAGCAGTTCTTC. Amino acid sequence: CASSEWASEWNEQFF.

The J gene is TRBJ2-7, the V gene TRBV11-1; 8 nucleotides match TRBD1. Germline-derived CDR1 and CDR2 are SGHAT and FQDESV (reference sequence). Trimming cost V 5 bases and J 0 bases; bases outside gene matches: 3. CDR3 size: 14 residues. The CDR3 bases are TGTGCCAGCAGCGGGACAGGATACTCCTACGAGCAGTACTTC. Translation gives CASSGTGYSYEQYF. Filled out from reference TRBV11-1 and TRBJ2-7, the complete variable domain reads EAEVAQSPRYKITEKSQAVAFWCDPISGHATLYWYRQILGQGPELLVQFQDESVVDDSQLPKDRFSAERLKGVDSTLKIQPAELGDSAMYLCASSGTGYSYEQYFGPGTRLTVT.

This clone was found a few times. The CDR3 loop reads CASSPTGGEQYF. For the CDR3, the DNA is TGTGCCAGCAGCCCGACGGGGGGCGAGCAGTACTTC. The rearrangement uses TRBV7-9 and TRBJ2-7; 7 nucleotides line up with TRBD2. V trimming: 5 bases; J trimming: 6 bases; junction bases outside the gene matches: 4. The germline V gene has CDR1 SEHNR and CDR2 FQNEAQ (reference sequence). This CDR3 contains 12 residues.

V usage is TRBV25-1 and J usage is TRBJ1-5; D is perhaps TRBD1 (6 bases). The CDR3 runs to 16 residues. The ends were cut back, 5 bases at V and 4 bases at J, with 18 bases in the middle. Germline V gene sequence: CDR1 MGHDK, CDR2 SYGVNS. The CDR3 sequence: CASSTTRIGGNQPQHF. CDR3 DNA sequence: TGTGCCAGCAGTACAACTCGGATAGGGGGAAATCAGCCCCAGCATTTT.

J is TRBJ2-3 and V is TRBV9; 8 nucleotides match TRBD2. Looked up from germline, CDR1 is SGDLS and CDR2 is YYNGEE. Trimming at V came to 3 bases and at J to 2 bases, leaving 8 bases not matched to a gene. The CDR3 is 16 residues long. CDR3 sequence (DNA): TGTGCCAGCAGCGCGATACGCGGGAGGTTCACAGATACGCAGTATTTT. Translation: CASSAIRGRFTDTQYF.